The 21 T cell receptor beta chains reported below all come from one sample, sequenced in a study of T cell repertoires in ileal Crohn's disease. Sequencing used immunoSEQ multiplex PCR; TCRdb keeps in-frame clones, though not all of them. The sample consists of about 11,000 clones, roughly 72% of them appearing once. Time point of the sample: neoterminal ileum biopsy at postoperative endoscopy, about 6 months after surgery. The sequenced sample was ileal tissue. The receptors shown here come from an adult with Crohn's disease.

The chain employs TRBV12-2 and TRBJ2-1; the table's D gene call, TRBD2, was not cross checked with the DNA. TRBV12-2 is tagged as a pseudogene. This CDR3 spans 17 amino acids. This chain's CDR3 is CASRPGLAGGPYNEQFF. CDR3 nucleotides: TGTGCAAGTCGCCCAGGACTAGCGGGAGGGCCGTACAATGAGCAGTTCTTC.

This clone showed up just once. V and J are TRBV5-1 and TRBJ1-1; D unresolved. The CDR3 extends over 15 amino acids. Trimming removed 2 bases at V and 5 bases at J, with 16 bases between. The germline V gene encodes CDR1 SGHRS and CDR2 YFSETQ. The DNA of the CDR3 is TGCGCCAGCAGCTTATCGGCTTTATCGGGGACTGAAGCTTTCTTT. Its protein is CASSLSALSGTEAFF.

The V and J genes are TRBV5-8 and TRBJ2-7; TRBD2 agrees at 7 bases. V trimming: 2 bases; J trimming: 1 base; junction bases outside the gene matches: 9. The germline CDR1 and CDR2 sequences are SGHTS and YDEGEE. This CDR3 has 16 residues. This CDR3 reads CASSFRGRANSYEQYF. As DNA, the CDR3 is TGTGCCAGCAGCTTCCGAGGGAGGGCCAATTCCTACGAGCAGTACTTC. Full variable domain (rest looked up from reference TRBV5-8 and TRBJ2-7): EAGVTQSPTHLIKTRGQQATLRCSPISGHTSVYWYQQALGLGLQFLLWYDEGEERNRGNFPPRFSGRQFPNYSSELNVNALELEDSALYLCASSFRGRANSYEQYFGPGTRLTVT.

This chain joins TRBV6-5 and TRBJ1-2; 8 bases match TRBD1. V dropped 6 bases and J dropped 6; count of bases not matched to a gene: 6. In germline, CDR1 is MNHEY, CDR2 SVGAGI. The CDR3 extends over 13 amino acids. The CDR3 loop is CASREDREDGYTF. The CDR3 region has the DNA TGTGCCAGCAGAGAGGACAGGGAGGATGGCTACACCTTC.

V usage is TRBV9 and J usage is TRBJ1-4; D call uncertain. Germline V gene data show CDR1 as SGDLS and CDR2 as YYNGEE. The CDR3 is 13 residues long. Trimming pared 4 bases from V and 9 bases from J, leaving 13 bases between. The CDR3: CASSPQAGKKLFF. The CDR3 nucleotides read TGTGCCAGCAGCCCCCAGGCGGGGAAAAAACTGTTTTTT.

The DNA for the CDR3 is TGTGCCAGCAGCCCTGAGCTGAACACTGAAGCTTTCTTT. It yields the protein CASSPELNTEAFF. The chain recombines TRBV7-3 with TRBJ1-1; no clear D. CDR3 length: 13 residues. Trimming took off 5 bases at V and 0 bases at J, with 7 bases between the two ends. Per germline, CDR1 SGHTA and CDR2 FQGTGA.

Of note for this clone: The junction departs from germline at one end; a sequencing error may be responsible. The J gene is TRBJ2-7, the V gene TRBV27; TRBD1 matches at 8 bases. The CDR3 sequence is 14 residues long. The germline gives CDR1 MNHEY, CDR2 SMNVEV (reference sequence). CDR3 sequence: CASRLSGTGEIWYF. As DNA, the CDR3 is TGTGCCAGCAGATTATCCGGGACAGGAGAAATTTGGTACTTC.

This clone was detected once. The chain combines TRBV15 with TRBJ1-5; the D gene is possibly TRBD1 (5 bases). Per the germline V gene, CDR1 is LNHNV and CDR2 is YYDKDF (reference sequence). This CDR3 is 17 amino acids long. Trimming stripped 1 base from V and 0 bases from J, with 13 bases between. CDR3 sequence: CATSRGRGTYSNQPQHF. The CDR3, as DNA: TGTGCCACCAGCAGAGGTCGGGGGACTTATAGCAATCAGCCCCAGCATTTT.

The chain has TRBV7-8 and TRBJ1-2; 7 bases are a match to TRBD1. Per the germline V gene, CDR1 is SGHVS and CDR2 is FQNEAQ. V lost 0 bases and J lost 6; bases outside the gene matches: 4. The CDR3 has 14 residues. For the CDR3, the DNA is TGTGCCAGCAGCTTAGCGGAAGGGGGCGATGGCTACACCTTC. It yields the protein CASSLAEGGDGYTF.

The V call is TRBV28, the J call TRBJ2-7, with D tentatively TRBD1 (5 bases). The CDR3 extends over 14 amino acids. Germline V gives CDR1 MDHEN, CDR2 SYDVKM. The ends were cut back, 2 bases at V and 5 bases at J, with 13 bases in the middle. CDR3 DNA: TGTGCCAGCAGTTTACAGGGTAGGGTCCACGAGCAGTACTTC. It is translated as CASSLQGRVHEQYF.

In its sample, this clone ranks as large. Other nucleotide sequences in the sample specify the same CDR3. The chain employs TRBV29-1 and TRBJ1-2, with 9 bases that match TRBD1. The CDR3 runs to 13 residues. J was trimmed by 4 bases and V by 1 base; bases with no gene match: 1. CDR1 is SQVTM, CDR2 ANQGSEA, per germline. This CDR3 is CSVEVTGGYGYTF. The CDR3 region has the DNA TGCAGCGTTGAAGTGACAGGGGGCTATGGCTACACCTTC.

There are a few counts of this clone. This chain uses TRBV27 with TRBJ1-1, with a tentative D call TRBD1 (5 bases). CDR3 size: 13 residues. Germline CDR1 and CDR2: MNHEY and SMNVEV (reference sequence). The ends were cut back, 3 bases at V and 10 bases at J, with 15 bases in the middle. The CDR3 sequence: CASSFRVEMRAFF. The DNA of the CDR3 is TGTGCCAGCAGTTTCAGGGTGGAGATGCGAGCTTTCTTT.

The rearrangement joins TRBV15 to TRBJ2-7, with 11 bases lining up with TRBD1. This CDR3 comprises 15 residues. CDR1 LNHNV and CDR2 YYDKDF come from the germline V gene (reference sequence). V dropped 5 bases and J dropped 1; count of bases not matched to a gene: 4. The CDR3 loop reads CATSSGQGASYEQYF. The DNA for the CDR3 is TGTGCCACCAGCTCCGGACAGGGGGCATCCTACGAGCAGTACTTC.

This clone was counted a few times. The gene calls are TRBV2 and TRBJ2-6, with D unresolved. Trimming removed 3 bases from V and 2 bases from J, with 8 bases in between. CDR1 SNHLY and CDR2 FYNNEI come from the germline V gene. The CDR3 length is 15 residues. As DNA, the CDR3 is TGTGCCAGCAGTGAGGAGTGGACTGGGGCCAACGTCCTGACTTTC. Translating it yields CASSEEWTGANVLTF.

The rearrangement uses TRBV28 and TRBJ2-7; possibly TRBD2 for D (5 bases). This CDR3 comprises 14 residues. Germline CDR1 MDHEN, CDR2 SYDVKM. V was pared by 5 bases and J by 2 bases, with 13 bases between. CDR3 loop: CASSPGISPYEQYF. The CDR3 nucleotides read TGTGCCAGCAGTCCGGGGATATCCCCCTACGAGCAGTACTTC.

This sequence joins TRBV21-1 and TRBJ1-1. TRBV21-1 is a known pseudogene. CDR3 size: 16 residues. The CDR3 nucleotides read TGTGCCAGCAGCAAAGTTGAGTATTGGGGGGACACTGAAGCTTTCTTT. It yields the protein CASSKVEYWGDTEAFF.

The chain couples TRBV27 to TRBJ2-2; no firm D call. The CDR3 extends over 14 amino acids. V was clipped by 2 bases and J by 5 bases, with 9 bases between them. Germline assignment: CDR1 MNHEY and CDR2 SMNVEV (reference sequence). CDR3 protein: CASSLNEVTGELFF. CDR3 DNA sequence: TGTGCCAGCAGTTTAAACGAGGTAACCGGGGAGCTGTTTTTT.

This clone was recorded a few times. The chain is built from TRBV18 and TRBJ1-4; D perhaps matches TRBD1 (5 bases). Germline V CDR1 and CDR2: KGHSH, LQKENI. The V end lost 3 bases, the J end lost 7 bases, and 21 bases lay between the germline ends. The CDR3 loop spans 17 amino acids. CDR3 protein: CASSPIQGTRGSEKLFF. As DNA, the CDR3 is TGTGCCAGCTCACCGATCCAAGGGACTCGGGGGAGTGAAAAACTGTTTTTT.

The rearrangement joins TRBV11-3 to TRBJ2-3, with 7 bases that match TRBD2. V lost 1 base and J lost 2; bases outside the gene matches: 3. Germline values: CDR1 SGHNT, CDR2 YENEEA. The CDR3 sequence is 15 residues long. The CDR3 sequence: CASSLGGGTTDTQYF. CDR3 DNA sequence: TGTGCCAGCAGCTTAGGCGGGGGAACCACAGATACGCAGTATTTT.

In nucleotides, the CDR3 is TGTGCCAGCTCCGGGTCAGATACGCAGTATTTT. It is translated as CASSGSDTQYF. The rearrangement joins TRBV7-9 to TRBJ2-3; the D is unclear. Germline values: CDR1 SEHNR, CDR2 FQNEAQ (reference sequence). Trimming removed 8 bases from V and 4 bases from J, with 7 bases in between. The CDR3 totals 11 residues.

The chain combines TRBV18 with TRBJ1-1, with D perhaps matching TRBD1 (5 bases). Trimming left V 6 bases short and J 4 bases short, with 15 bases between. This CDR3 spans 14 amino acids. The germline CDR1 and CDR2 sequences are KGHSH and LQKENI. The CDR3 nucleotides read TGTGCCAGCTCCCCGGACAATAGTCGCACTGAAGCTTTCTTT. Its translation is CASSPDNSRTEAFF. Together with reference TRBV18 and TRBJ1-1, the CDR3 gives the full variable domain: NAGVMQNPRHLVRRRGQEARLRCSPMKGHSHVYWYRQLPEEGLKFMVYLQKENIIDESGMPKERFSAEFPKEGPSILRIQQVVRGDSAAYFCASSPDNSRTEAFFGQGTRLTVV.